A single sample gave rise to the 27 T cell receptor beta chains below, sequenced in a study of radiotherapy plus CTLA-4 blockade in lung cancer. Libraries were prepared by immunoSEQ multiplex PCR; TCRdb keeps only in-frame clonotypes and omits some of them. The sample lists about 120,000 clones; 80% to 90% were seen once. Material: peripheral blood, obtained from a patient treated with radiotherapy plus ipilimumab. The receptors here all came from a human donor with non-small cell lung cancer that progressed on radiotherapy plus ipilimumab.

This rearrangement joins TRBV4-2 to TRBJ1-3; the D is unclear. Trimming removed 0 bases from V and 5 bases from J, with 8 bases in between. CDR3 length equals 14 residues. Germline CDR1 and CDR2: LGHNA and YNFKEQ. CDR3 in DNA: TGTGCCAGCAGCCAAGAAAGAGGGAGAAACACCATATATTTT. Protein sequence: CASSQERGRNTIYF.

This chain connects TRBV27 to TRBJ1-1, with D possibly matching TRBD1 (5 bases). Trimming stripped 6 bases from V and 1 base from J, with 15 bases between. The CDR3 totals 15 residues. Germline V gives CDR1 MNHEY, CDR2 SMNVEV (reference sequence). The CDR3 DNA reads TGTGCCAGCAGGGACAAGTCAACCCGGAACACTGAAGCTTTCTTT. This gives the protein CASRDKSTRNTEAFF.

The chain has TRBV6-5 and TRBJ2-5; possible D gene TRBD1, 7 bases. V lost 6 bases and J lost 5, with 16 bases in between. CDR1 MNHEY and CDR2 SVGAGI come from the germline V gene. CDR3 length: 14 amino acids. Here the CDR3 reads CASRVTGAGETQYF. The CDR3 DNA sequence: TGTGCCAGCAGAGTTACAGGGGCGGGGGAGACCCAGTACTTC.

The rearrangement uses TRBV6-1 and TRBJ1-5, with TRBD1 matching over 9 bases. This CDR3 comprises 18 residues. V lost 4 bases and J lost 0; bases outside the gene matches: 10. The germline CDR1 and CDR2 sequences are MNHNS and SASEGT. CDR3 in DNA: TGTGCCAGCAGTGCGGGGGGACAGGGAATAGTTAGCAATCAGCCCCAGCATTTT. Its translation is CASSAGGQGIVSNQPQHF.

The chain uses TRBV27 and TRBJ1-1; unclear D gene. Trimming left V 5 bases short and J 5 bases short, with 9 bases between. CDR1 is MNHEY, CDR2 SMNVEV, per germline (reference sequence). The CDR3 extends over 12 amino acids. The CDR3 loop is CASSPVGTEAFF. The CDR3 DNA is TGTGCCAGCAGTCCAGTAGGGACTGAAGCTTTCTTT.

The chain couples TRBV6-6 to TRBJ1-5, with D possibly TRBD1 on 6 matching bases. The germline CDR1 and CDR2 sequences are MNHNY and SVGAGI (reference sequence). The CDR3 is 11 residues long. The ends were cut back, 9 bases at V and 13 bases at J, with 16 bases in the middle. CDR3 amino acids: CASSATGAQHF. For the CDR3, the DNA is TGTGCCAGTTCTGCGACAGGTGCGCAGCATTTT.

This clone appeared once. The chain recombines TRBV2 with TRBJ2-1, with TRBD2 matching over 13 bases. Germline values: CDR1 SNHLY, CDR2 FYNNEI. J lost 8 bases, V lost 7 bases, and 11 bases had no gene match. This CDR3 region has 16 residues. The chain's CDR3 is CASKPLAGGPMDEQFF. DNA for the CDR3: TGTGCCAGCAAGCCACTAGCGGGAGGGCCTATGGATGAGCAGTTCTTC.

The rearrangement joins TRBV9 to TRBJ1-1; D gene ambiguous. Germline assignment: CDR1 SGDLS and CDR2 YYNGEE. The CDR3 is 15 amino acids. With 1 base removed from V and 6 bases from J, the gap between germline ends came to 16 bases. CDR3 in DNA: TGTGCCAGCAGCGTAAGTGGTGACGGACGCTCTGAAGCTTTCTTT. Translated, it gives CASSVSGDGRSEAFF.

The V gene is TRBV5-1, the J gene TRBJ2-7; 9 bases fit TRBD1. Trimming removed 0 bases from V and 5 bases from J; junction bases left unmatched: 6. The CDR3 sequence is 15 residues long. CDR1 and CDR2 from the germline V gene are SGHRS and YFSETQ. The CDR3 nucleotides are TGCGCCAGCAGCTTGGGATTGGACAGGGGCCACGAGCAGTACTTC. This translates into CASSLGLDRGHEQYF.

This clone has a single count. The V call is TRBV5-1, the J call TRBJ2-2; D gene uncertain. The germline gives CDR1 SGHRS, CDR2 YFSETQ. V gave up 0 bases and J gave up 7 bases, with 4 bases separating them. There are 12 residues in the CDR3. The CDR3, as DNA: TGCGCCAGCAGCTTGGTGGTCGGGGAGCTGTTTTTT. Translating gives CASSLVVGELFF.

The chain employs TRBV5-4 and TRBJ2-7; 8 nucleotides line up with TRBD1. Germline V gives CDR1 SGHNT, CDR2 YYREEE (reference sequence). The J segment lost 4 bases and the V segment lost 4 bases, leaving 7 bases of the junction unmatched. The CDR3 runs to 14 residues. CDR3 bases: TGTGCCAGCAGCCCGGGACAGGACTCTTACGAGCAGTACTTC. This sequence encodes CASSPGQDSYEQYF.

The rearrangement links TRBV2 to TRBJ2-5; TRBD2 matches at 16 bases. The V segment lost 6 bases and the J segment 2 bases; nucleotides outside the gene matches: 3. The CDR3 has 16 amino acids. CDR1 SNHLY and CDR2 FYNNEI come from the germline V gene. The CDR3 region has the DNA TGTGCCAGCAGGAGGGGACTAGCGGGAGGGCAAGAGACCCAGTACTTC. This encodes CASRRGLAGGQETQYF.

Concerning this clone itself: Relative to the germline gene, one junction end is altered; a read error may explain this. The genes are TRBV2 and TRBJ2-7; perhaps TRBD1 as D (6 bases). The CDR3 has 11 amino acids. Germline CDR1 SNHLY, CDR2 FYNNEI. As DNA, the CDR3 is TGTGCCAGCAGTGTACGGATAGGGACACTCTTC. Translation: CASSVRIGTLF.

Only one count was recorded for this clone. The chain carries TRBV19 and TRBJ1-1, with D perhaps matching TRBD1 (5 bases). V was pared by 2 bases and J by 1 base, with 8 bases between. The CDR3 has 14 amino acids. Germline V gives CDR1 LNHDA, CDR2 SQIVND (reference sequence). CDR3 protein: CASSINDRNTEAFF. The CDR3 bases are TGTGCCAGTAGTATAAACGACAGGAACACTGAAGCTTTCTTT.

On this clone itself: Other DNA sequences from this sample encode an identical CDR3 as well. The V call is TRBV11-2, the J call TRBJ2-7; TRBD2 matches 8 bases. Looked up from germline, CDR1 is SGHAT and CDR2 is FQNNGV. V shed 2 bases and J 4 bases; nucleotides not matched to a gene: 7. The CDR3 is 15 residues long. Here the CDR3 reads CASSLSYGGGYEQYF. CDR3 in DNA: TGTGCCAGCAGCTTATCGTACGGGGGGGGTTACGAGCAGTACTTC.

The chain couples TRBV7-8 to TRBJ1-1; D not certain. Germline CDR1 SGHVS, CDR2 FQNEAQ. With 1 base removed from V and 1 base from J, the gap between germline ends came to 13 bases. The CDR3 consists of 16 residues. CDR3 protein: CASSLVPSVANTEAFF. In nucleotides, the CDR3 is TGTGCCAGCAGCTTAGTACCGTCCGTGGCGAACACTGAAGCTTTCTTT.

This sequence joins TRBV27 and TRBJ2-3, with D possibly matching TRBD2 (6 bases). V shed 3 bases and J shed 4 bases, with 20 bases lying between them. Germline CDR1 MNHEY, CDR2 SMNVEV (reference sequence). The CDR3 extends over 17 amino acids. This CDR3 reads CASSFGMGRTGSDTQYF. The CDR3 region has the DNA TGTGCCAGCAGTTTTGGAATGGGGAGGACGGGCTCAGATACGCAGTATTTT.

The V and J genes are TRBV11-3 and TRBJ1-4; 7 bases map to TRBD1. V gave up 8 bases and J gave up 7 bases; unmatched junction bases: 10. The CDR3 length is 14 residues. CDR1 SGHNT and CDR2 YENEEA come from the germline V gene. CDR3 amino acids: CASPRTGGSEKLFF. The CDR3 DNA sequence: TGTGCCAGCCCTAGGACAGGCGGTTCTGAAAAACTGTTTTTT.

The chain combines TRBV6-7 with TRBJ2-7; possible D gene TRBD2, 6 bases. TRBV6-7 is an ORF, with its function uncertain. Trimming removed 0 bases from V and 3 bases from J, with 9 bases in between. The CDR3 has 14 amino acids. The CDR3: CASSYSPGLYEQYF. DNA of the CDR3: TGTGCCAGCAGTTACTCCCCGGGACTCTACGAGCAGTACTTC.

This clone was recorded once. This chain uses TRBV10-3 with TRBJ1-2, with unresolved D. The CDR3 is made up of 14 amino acids. Germline V gene data show CDR1 as ENHRY and CDR2 as SYGVKD. Trimming shortened V by 4 bases and J by 1 base, and 10 bases separated the two germline ends. The chain's CDR3 is CAISGTPLNYGYTF. In DNA, the CDR3 is TGTGCCATCAGTGGAACACCACTTAACTATGGCTACACCTTC.

Note on this clone: The DNA is left out, because the CDR3 cannot be placed on it with certainty; the CDR3 is given as TCRdb lists it. Here the CDR3 reads CASSLVGAGSDDF. V usage is TRBV7-9 and J usage is TRBJ2-3. The germline CDR1 and CDR2 sequences are SEHNR and FQNEAQ (reference sequence). The CDR3 is 13 amino acids long, termini counted.

This clone was seen more than once but under ten times. Mismatch with germline at one junction end may stem from a read error. The CDR3 sequence: CASSPRTGFSHEQYF. The CDR3, as DNA: TGTGCCAGCTCACCACGGACAGGGTTCTCCCACGAGCAGTACTTC. The V and J genes are TRBV18 and TRBJ2-7, with 8 bases fitting TRBD1. Germline V CDR1 and CDR2: KGHSH, LQKENI. The CDR3 loop spans 15 amino acids.

The chain combines TRBV9 with TRBJ1-2; D might be TRBD1 (5 bases). The ends were cut back, 3 bases at V and 8 bases at J, with 17 bases in the middle. Germline V gene sequence: CDR1 SGDLS, CDR2 YYNGEE. This CDR3 is 14 amino acids long. This CDR3 is CASSGTPGVFGYTF. The DNA of the CDR3 is TGTGCCAGCAGCGGGACCCCGGGGGTCTTCGGCTACACCTTC. The full variable domain, its missing parts supplied by reference TRBV9 and TRBJ1-2, is DSGVTQTPKHLITATGQRVTLRCSPRSGDLSVYWYQQSLDQGLQFLIQYYNGEERAKGNILERFSAQQFPDLHSELNLSSLELGDSALYFCASSGTPGVFGYTFGSGTRLTVV.

This chain joins TRBV13 and TRBJ1-1, with unresolved D. Trimming took off 1 base at V and 3 bases at J, with 18 bases between the two ends. Germline CDR1 PRHDT, CDR2 FYEKMQ (reference sequence). The CDR3 extends over 17 amino acids. The CDR3 nucleotides are TGTGCCAGCAGCTTAGCGGCTGGGAGGTTGGTGTACACTGAAGCTTTCTTT. It translates to CASSLAAGRLVYTEAFF.

J is TRBJ1-5 and V is TRBV2, with D possibly being TRBD1 (5 bases). V shed 7 bases and J shed 5 bases, with 12 bases lying between them. The CDR3 contains 13 residues. CDR1 SNHLY and CDR2 FYNNEI come from the germline V gene. The DNA for the CDR3 is TGTGCCAGCAAGGGGACCGTGGATCAGCCCCAGCATTTT. Translation gives CASKGTVDQPQHF.

The DNA for the CDR3 is TGTGCCAGCATCTCCAGGGAGCGGTTTTTGAATGAGCAGTTCTTC. Its translation: CASISRERFLNEQFF. The chain combines TRBV6-1 with TRBJ2-1; D assignment may be TRBD1 or TRBD2 (5 bases each). Germline V CDR1 and CDR2: MNHNS, SASEGT. There are 15 residues in the CDR3. V was shortened by 7 bases and J by 7 bases, with 20 bases between the two germline ends.

In DNA, the CDR3 is TGTGCCAGCTCACCACGAGGGGGGACTAGCGGACTAAACACCGGGGAGCTGTTTTTT. It is translated as CASSPRGGTSGLNTGELFF. The chain is built from TRBV18 and TRBJ2-2, with 11 bases fitting TRBD2. Germline V gives CDR1 KGHSH, CDR2 LQKENI. Trimming removed 1 base from V and 2 bases from J; junction bases left unmatched: 9. The length of the CDR3 is 19 residues.